What follows describes a single TCR beta chain. The germline V gene has CDR1 SGHRS and CDR2 YFSETQ. Trimming removed 0 bases from V and 6 bases from J, with 14 bases in between. This CDR3 comprises 15 residues. One entry per CDR3 protein results from TCRdb running MiXCR on the 5' RACE reads. The sample has a few hundred thousand distinct CDR3 sequences; 7% to 10% are singletons. This entry is derived from a study of T cells after yellow fever vaccination. The TCR comes from a man between 18 and 29 years old who received the YFV17D yellow fever vaccine. The chain uses TRBV5-1 and TRBJ2-3, with TRBD2 as a possible D gene (7 bases). This sample comprised PBMCs, obtained 45 days after the first yellow fever vaccination. CDR3 sequence reads: CASSLVGGPWDTQYF. CDR3 nucleotide sequence: TGCGCCAGCAGCTTGGTCGGGGGGCCCTGGGATACGCAGTATTTT. Combining the CDR3 with reference TRBV5-1 and TRBJ2-3 gives the whole variable domain KAGVTQTPRYLIKTRGQQVTLSCSPISGHRSVSWYQQTPGQGLQFLFEYFSETQRNKGNFPGRFSGRQFSNSRSEMNVSTLELGDSALYLCASSLVGGPWDTQYFGPGTRLTVL.